This T cell receptor beta chain originates from a study of blood T cell repertoires in COVID-19. Looked up from germline, CDR1 is SGDLS and CDR2 is YYNGEE. Trimming took 0 bases from V and 4 from J, leaving 18 bases between them. This CDR3 contains 17 residues. Sequencing used immunoSEQ multiplex PCR; TCRdb keeps in-frame clones, though not all of them. Here the sample spans about 440,000 clones, 88% being singletons. The rearrangement joins TRBV9 to TRBJ2-3; D is possibly TRBD2 (5 bases). The sequenced material came from peripheral blood. The source of this sequence is a woman between 45 and 65 years old with COVID-19, enrolled during active disease. CDR3 in amino acids: CASSVANPQPRADTQYF. CDR3 nucleotide sequence: TGTGCCAGCAGCGTAGCAAATCCGCAGCCGCGGGCAGATACGCAGTATTTT.